The subject of this entry is one T cell receptor beta chain. The CDR3 contains 14 residues. The germline V and J ends were trimmed by 6 bases and 7 bases, with 18 bases remaining between them. In germline, CDR1 is SQVTM, CDR2 ANQGSEA. Data came from immunoSEQ multiplex PCR; TCRdb stores just in-frame clones and leaves some out. The data show roughly 130,000 clones, approximately 80% seen once. These data originate in a study of blood T cell repertoires in COVID-19. The V and J genes are TRBV29-1 and TRBJ2-2, with D possibly matching TRBD1 (5 bases). The sequenced sample was peripheral blood. The clonotype originates from a woman aged 50 to 60 with acute or convalescent COVID-19. The CDR3 reads CSVDDRIYGGELFF. The CDR3 nucleotides are TGCAGCGTAGACGACAGAATCTATGGCGGGGAGCTGTTTTTT.